This T cell receptor beta chain was retrieved from a study of control samples from healthy donors and cancer patients. Using immunoSEQ multiplex PCR, the repertoire was profiled, and TCRdb retains in-frame clones only, with some absent. The repertoire holds roughly 120,000 clones, about 89% seen once, with about 16% in the top ten. V dropped 5 bases and J dropped 6 bases, with 16 bases sitting between them. Per the germline V gene, CDR1 is ENHRY and CDR2 is SYGVKD. The CDR3 sequence is 14 residues long. The chain couples TRBV10-3 to TRBJ1-2; no definite D call. The sequencing input was blood. The receptor was derived from a woman in her forties or fifties in good health. This CDR3 reads CAISSIPGGDGYTF. The CDR3 DNA follows: TGTGCCATCAGTTCAATCCCAGGAGGCGATGGCTACACCTTC.